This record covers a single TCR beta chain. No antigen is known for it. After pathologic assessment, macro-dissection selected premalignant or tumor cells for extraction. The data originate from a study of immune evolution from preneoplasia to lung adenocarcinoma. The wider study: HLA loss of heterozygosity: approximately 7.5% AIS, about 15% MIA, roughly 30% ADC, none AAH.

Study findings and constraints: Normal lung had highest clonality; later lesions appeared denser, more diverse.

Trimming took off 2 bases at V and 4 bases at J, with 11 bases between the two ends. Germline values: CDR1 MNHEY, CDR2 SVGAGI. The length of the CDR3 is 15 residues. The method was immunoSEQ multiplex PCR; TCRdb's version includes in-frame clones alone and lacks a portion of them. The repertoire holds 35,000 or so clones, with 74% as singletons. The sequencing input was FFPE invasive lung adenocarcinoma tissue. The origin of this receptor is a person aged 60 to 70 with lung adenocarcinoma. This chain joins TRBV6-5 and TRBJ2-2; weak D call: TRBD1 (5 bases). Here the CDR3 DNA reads TGTGCCAGCAGTTACAAACCTAGGGGCACCGGGGAGCTGTTTTTT. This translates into CASSYKPRGTGELFF.